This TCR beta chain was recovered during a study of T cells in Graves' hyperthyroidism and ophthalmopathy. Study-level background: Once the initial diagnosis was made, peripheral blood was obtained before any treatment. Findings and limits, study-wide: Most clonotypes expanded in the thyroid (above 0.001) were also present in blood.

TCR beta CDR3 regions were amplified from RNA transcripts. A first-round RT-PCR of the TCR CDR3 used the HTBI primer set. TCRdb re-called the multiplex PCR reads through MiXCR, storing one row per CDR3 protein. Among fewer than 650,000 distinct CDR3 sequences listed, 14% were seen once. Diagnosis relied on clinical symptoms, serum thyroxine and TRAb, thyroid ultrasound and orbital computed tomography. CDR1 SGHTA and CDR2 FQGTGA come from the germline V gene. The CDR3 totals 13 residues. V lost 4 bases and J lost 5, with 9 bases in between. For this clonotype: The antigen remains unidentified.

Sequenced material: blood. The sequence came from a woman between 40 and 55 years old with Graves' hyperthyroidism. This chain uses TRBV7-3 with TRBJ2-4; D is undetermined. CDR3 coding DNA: TGTGCCAGCAGCTCTGAGGCAGAAAACATTCAGTACTTC. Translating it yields CASSSEAENIQYF.